These T cell receptor beta chains were read from a single sample in a study of cytomegalovirus exposure and HLA in healthy donors. Assay used: immunoSEQ multiplex PCR; TCRdb lists only in-frame clones, some missing. The sample holds about 180,000 clones, around 82% seen once. The source material was PBMCs. These receptors all come from a young woman in good health and CMV-seropositive. CDR3s include the opening cysteine and the closing phenylalanine or tryptophan. D genes are given only for firm matches. Not all rows give a size; the values are once, few, many and, for expanded clones, a class.

clone size	J gene	CDR3 length	V gene	D gene	CDR3 DNA	CDR3 protein
NA	TRBJ2-1	14	TRBV6-5	TRBD1	TGTGCCAGCAGCCCCGGGACAGGGGACGGTGAGCAGTTCTTC	CASSPGTGDGEQFF
NA	TRBJ2-1	15	TRBV4-2	NA	TGTGCCAGCAGCCAAGATCGGGGGACCTACAATGAGCAGTTCTTC	CASSQDRGTYNEQFF
NA	TRBJ1-4	14	TRBV6-5	TRBD1	TGTGCCAGCAGCCTACAGGGGGCAAGTGAAAAACTGTTTTTT	CASSLQGASEKLFF
NA	TRBJ1-4	13	TRBV19	TRBD1	TGTGCCAGCCGCGGGACAGCGAATGAAAAACTGTTTTTT	CASRGTANEKLFF
NA	TRBJ2-7	16	TRBV5-6	TRBD1	TGTGCCAGCAGCGGCTCGACAGGGTTCCTAGCCTACGAGCAGTACTTC	CASSGSTGFLAYEQYF
few	TRBJ1-5	13	TRBV27	TRBD1	TGTGCCCGACAGGGGCGAGGAGATCAGCCCCAGCATTTT	CARQGRGDQPQHF
once	TRBJ1-2	15	TRBV7-2	NA	TGTGCCAGCAGCTTAGACCCCATCTCGGGCTATGGCTACACCTTC	CASSLDPISGYGYTF
NA	TRBJ2-1	19	TRBV15	TRBD2	TGTGCCACCAGCAGAAAATTCGGGACTAGCGGGGGGGCCAGGAATGAGCAGTTCTTC	CATSRKFGTSGGARNEQFF
NA	TRBJ1-2	16	TRBV7-3	TRBD1	TGTGCCAGCAGCGCCCAGGGGACAGGGTGGGACTATGGCTACACCTTC	CASSAQGTGWDYGYTF
NA	TRBJ1-6	13	TRBV6-5	NA	TGTGCCAGCAGGTGGGACATCAATTCACCCCTCCACTTT	CASRWDINSPLHF
NA	TRBJ1-2	15	TRBV28	NA	TGTGCCAGCAGTTCCGACAAGTCATGGGACTATGGCTACACCTTC	CASSSDKSWDYGYTF
NA	TRBJ2-2	15	TRBV27	NA	TGTGCCAGCAGTTTAGGACTACTTAACACCGGGGAGCTGTTTTTT	CASSLGLLNTGELFF
NA	TRBJ2-3	14	TRBV5-1	TRBD1	TGCGCCAGCAGAATGGGACAGGGTACAGATACGCAGTATTTT	CASRMGQGTDTQYF
NA	TRBJ2-7	15	TRBV27	TRBD1	TGTGCCAGCAGTTCCATGGGACAGGGGAGCCACGAGCAGTACTTC	CASSSMGQGSHEQYF
NA	TRBJ2-7	14	TRBV18	TRBD1	TGTGCCAGCTCACCGGACAGGGGGACCTACGAGCAGTACTTC	CASSPDRGTYEQYF
NA	TRBJ1-6	13	TRBV30	NA	TGTGCCTGGAAAGAGTCCTATAATTCACCCCTCCACTTT	CAWKESYNSPLHF
NA	TRBJ2-7	17	TRBV5-1	TRBD2	TGCGCCAGCAGCTTGTTAGTTGCGGCTAGCGGGGTATACGAGCAGTACTTC	CASSLLVAASGVYEQYF
NA	TRBJ2-3	14	TRBV18	TRBD1	TGTGCCAGCTCACCAACAGGGGCGTCAGATACGCAGTATTTT	CASSPTGASDTQYF
once	TRBJ2-1	14	TRBV7-2	TRBD2	TGTGCCACCTCCATAGCGGGGGGCTACAATGAGCAGTTCTTC	CATSIAGGYNEQFF
NA	TRBJ2-4	13	TRBV7-9	TRBD1	TGTGCCAGCAGCCGGGGACAGGGAAGCATTCAGTACTTC	CASSRGQGSIQYF
NA	TRBJ1-5	15	TRBV18	NA	TGTGCCAGCTCAGCTCATAGGACAGGCAATCAGCCCCAGCATTTT	CASSAHRTGNQPQHF
few	TRBJ1-2	14	TRBV4-2	TRBD1	TGTGCCAGCAGCGCCGACAGGGCCTCTTATGGCTACACCTTC	CASSADRASYGYTF
NA	TRBJ2-3	18	TRBV7-6	NA	TGTGCCAGCAGTTTGTCCCCTCCAGGGCGGGGGCCGGGAGATACGCAGTATTTT	CASSLSPPGRGPGDTQYF
NA	TRBJ2-3	18	TRBV5-1	TRBD2	TGCGCCAGCAGCTGGGGAAAACCGCGGGGGGCCAGCACAGATACGCAGTATTTT	CASSWGKPRGASTDTQYF
NA	TRBJ2-4	14	TRBV29-1	TRBD2	TGCAGCGTTGAACCCCCGCAGGGAGGGAACAGTCAGTACTTC	CSVEPPQGGNSQYF
NA	TRBJ1-5	13	TRBV6-5	NA	TGTGCCAGCAGTGACAGTTTCGGTCAGCCCCAGCATTTT	CASSDSFGQPQHF
NA	TRBJ1-2	14	TRBV2	TRBD1	TGTGCCAGCAGTCCACAGGGGGTGGGGGAAGGCTACACCTTC	CASSPQGVGEGYTF
NA	TRBJ2-3	13	TRBV6-5	NA	TGTGCCAGCAGGGGCGGGAGCACAGATACGCAGTATTTT	CASRGGSTDTQYF
NA	TRBJ1-6	13	TRBV6-5	TRBD1	TGTGCCAGCCTAGGGGGCCGTAATTCACCCCTCCACTTT	CASLGGRNSPLHF
NA	TRBJ1-4	14	TRBV6-5	NA	TGTGCCAGCAGCCCCGGACAGTTTCGTGAAAAACTGTTTTTT	CASSPGQFREKLFF
few	TRBJ2-3	11	TRBV7-9	NA	TGTGCCAGCACGGATGGGGCTACGCAGTATTTT	CASTDGATQYF
NA	TRBJ1-6	14	TRBV5-5	NA	TGTGCCAGCAGCTTGGAGGTGGCGGGGGCACCCCTCCACTTT	CASSLEVAGAPLHF
NA	TRBJ2-1	17	TRBV7-9	TRBD2	TGTGCCAGCAGCTTAGGGTTCGGGAGGGGGGGCCCAAATGAGCAGTTCTTC	CASSLGFGRGGPNEQFF
NA	TRBJ1-4	15	TRBV5-8	TRBD1	TGTGCCAGCAGCCCGGGGGACAGTTTTAATGAAAAACTGTTTTTT	CASSPGDSFNEKLFF
NA	TRBJ2-1	13	TRBV7-6	NA	TGTGCCAGCAGCCCTCAAGCTTACAATGAGCAGTTCTTC	CASSPQAYNEQFF
NA	TRBJ1-1	13	TRBV5-1	TRBD1	TGCGCCAGCAGCACTACAGGGGGCACTGAAGCTTTCTTT	CASSTTGGTEAFF
NA	TRBJ2-3	15	TRBV5-4	NA	TGTGCCAGCAGCCCGCACCCTCAGGGCACAGATACGCAGTATTTT	CASSPHPQGTDTQYF
NA	TRBJ1-5	14	TRBV2	NA	TGTGCCAGCAGCCACGGGGGAGTCAATCAGCCCCAGCATTTT	CASSHGGVNQPQHF
NA	TRBJ1-5	17	TRBV4-3	NA	TGCGCCAGCAGCCTAAATCCAGGGTTTTATAGCAATCAGCCCCAGCATTTT	CASSLNPGFYSNQPQHF
NA	TRBJ2-2	14	TRBV19	TRBD2	TGTGCCAGTAGTGGGGGGGGGAACACCGGGGAGCTGTTTTTT	CASSGGGNTGELFF
NA	TRBJ2-6	17	TRBV4-3	TRBD2	TGCGCCAGCAGCCGCGGACTGGGGGGGTCTGGGGCCAACGTCCTGACTTTC	CASSRGLGGSGANVLTF
NA	TRBJ2-1	14	TRBV5-4	TRBD1	TGTGCCAGCAGCTTGGTGGCAGGGGGCAATGAGCAGTTCTTC	CASSLVAGGNEQFF
few	TRBJ2-7	15	TRBV6-5	TRBD1	TGTGCCAGCAGTTCTCACCGGGACAGGGACTACGAGCAGTACTTC	CASSSHRDRDYEQYF
NA	TRBJ1-2	13	TRBV5-6	NA	TGTGCCAGCAGCCCGGAACGGGGGTATGGCTACACCTTC	CASSPERGYGYTF
few	TRBJ2-2	16	TRBV11-2	TRBD2	TGTGCCAGCAGCTTAAACCCTAGCGGGGATGGCGGGGAGCTGTTTTTT	CASSLNPSGDGGELFF
NA	TRBJ1-1	15	TRBV14	NA	TGTGCCAGCAGCCAAGAACTGACAGGCCTCACTGAAGCTTTCTTT	CASSQELTGLTEAFF
NA	TRBJ1-2	13	TRBV6-5	NA	TGTGCCAGCAGTCCCCAACCAGACTATGGCTACACCTTC	CASSPQPDYGYTF
few	TRBJ1-5	15	TRBV19	TRBD1	TGTGCCAGTAGTACCCAACTGGACAGGGAACAGCCCCAGCATTTT	CASSTQLDREQPQHF
NA	TRBJ1-2	15	TRBV4-3	TRBD1	TGCGCCAGCAGCCCTTATACAGGGGCGGTCTATGGCTACACCTTC	CASSPYTGAVYGYTF
NA	TRBJ2-3	14	TRBV28	NA	TGTGCCAGCATAGTAGGGGGTAGCTTAGATACGCAGTATTTT	CASIVGGSLDTQYF
NA	TRBJ1-2	11	TRBV20-1	NA	TGCAGTGCTAGGGGGCCATATGGCTACACCTTC	CSARGPYGYTF
NA	TRBJ2-7	16	TRBV4-1	NA	TGCGCCAGCAGCCATTCGACAGACCACCCGTTCCACGAGCAGTACTTC	CASSHSTDHPFHEQYF
NA	TRBJ2-7	13	TRBV11-3	TRBD1	TGTGCCAGCAGCCTAGGACAGGGAAACGAGCAGTACTTC	CASSLGQGNEQYF
NA	TRBJ2-3	15	TRBV7-8	NA	TGTGCCAGCAGCTTAGACCGGGGGTACGGAGATACGCAGTATTTT	CASSLDRGYGDTQYF
NA	TRBJ1-1	14	TRBV7-2	NA	TGTGCCAGCAGCCCCCGGGGGTTGCACACTGAAGCTTTCTTT	CASSPRGLHTEAFF
NA	TRBJ1-6	14	TRBV27	NA	TGTGCCAGCAGAGGCTGGCAGGGAGGATCACCCCTCCACTTT	CASRGWQGGSPLHF
NA	TRBJ2-7	12	TRBV6-5	NA	TGTGCCAGCAGTCGGACAGCCTACGAGCAGTACTTC	CASSRTAYEQYF
NA	TRBJ2-2	15	TRBV19	TRBD1	TGTGCCAGTAGTCCTCCGGGACAGGTCACCGGGGAGCTGTTTTTT	CASSPPGQVTGELFF
few	TRBJ2-1	13	TRBV7-2	NA	TGTGCCAGCAGCTTATCAGGGGACAATGAGCAGTTCTTC	CASSLSGDNEQFF